Detailed here is one T cell receptor beta chain. There are 13 residues in the CDR3. Germline CDR1 reads SGHTA; CDR2 reads FQGTGA. Trimming removed 5 bases from V and 5 bases from J, with 12 bases in between. This specimen comes from a study of cytomegalovirus exposure and HLA in healthy donors. The assay was immunoSEQ multiplex PCR, and TCRdb's table has in-frame clones only and misses some. The sample lists some 130,000 clones, approximately 84% seen once, with just under 30% in the top ten. Sample: PBMCs. This chain uses TRBV7-3 with TRBJ2-5; D not certain. The TCR comes from a man between 25 and 39 years old in good health and CMV-seropositive. CDR3 residues: CASSVINQETQYF. CDR3 sequence (DNA): TGTGCCAGCAGCGTTATTAATCAGGAGACCCAGTACTTC.